The clone carrying this T cell receptor beta chain was seen only a few times. As yet, its antigen is unknown. V shed 2 bases and J shed 3 bases, with 7 bases lying between them. CDR3 size: 13 residues. Germline-derived CDR1 and CDR2 are KGHSH and LQKENI. The cDNA had a unique molecular identifier and a template-switch universal primer site. TCRdb analysed the 5' RACE reads with MiXCR anew, one entry per CDR3 protein. This table has hundreds of thousands of distinct CDR3 sequences, over 11% appearing once. This specimen comes from a study of identical twins. Study-wide findings and caveats: Researchers reported excess low generation probability among twin-shared out-of-frame alpha sequences. Weaker excess twin sharing was seen among beta out-of-frame sequences.

V is TRBV18 and J is TRBJ1-2; D gene uncertain. This receptor was taken from a woman aged 18-29 years in good health. Sequences were obtained from memory (CD45RO+) T cells sorted from blood. The CDR3 DNA reads TGTGCCAGCTCACCATCGGAATACTATGGCTACACCTTC. This sequence encodes CASSPSEYYGYTF.